The 24 T cell receptor beta chains reported below all come from one sample, sequenced in a study of cytomegalovirus exposure and HLA in healthy donors (TCRdb year 2017). The protocol used for the library was the immunoSEQ multiplex PCR assay. For the multiplex PCR, a mixture combining 60 forward primers for TCR Vbeta segments and 13 reverse primers for TCR Jbeta segments was used. TCRdb limited this immuneACCESS table to in-frame rearrangements with V and J called. A share of clones is missing; checked studies link under half to unresolved V genes, and the rest is unexplained. The sample contains roughly 190,000 clones, approximately 82% of them found a single time. Together, the top ten hold about 1.7% of the sample. Sequenced sample: PBMCs. These receptors were collected from a woman between 18 and 29 years old in good health and CMV-seronegative.

The chain carries TRBV28 and TRBJ2-3; D may be TRBD2 (7 bases). Trimming shortened V by 10 bases and J by 6 bases, and 11 bases separated the two germline ends. The germline V gene has CDR1 MDHEN and CDR2 SYDVKM. The CDR3 is made up of 11 amino acids. The CDR3 DNA is TGTGCCACCCGGGGGGCGGATACGCAGTATTTT. The encoded protein is CATRGADTQYF.

This clone occurred once. This sequence joins TRBV29-1 and TRBJ2-7, with 16 bases lining up with TRBD2. Germline CDR1 SQVTM, CDR2 ANQGSEA. The CDR3 covers 17 residues. The V and J ends lost 6 bases and 3 bases, in that order; junction bases with no gene match: 11. The CDR3 nucleotides are TGCAGCGTGGGACCGGGACTAGCGGGAGGGAGTGGCTACGAGCAGTACTTC. Protein sequence: CSVGPGLAGGSGYEQYF.

The chain uses TRBV7-8 and TRBJ1-4; 10 nucleotides agree with TRBD1. V was clipped by 4 bases and J by 7 bases; unmatched bases: 6. The germline V gene encodes CDR1 SGHVS and CDR2 FQNEAQ. The CDR3 loop spans 15 amino acids. In nucleotides, the CDR3 is TGTGCCAGCAGCTCGGGACAGGGGCGGGGTGAAAAACTGTTTTTT. It is translated as CASSSGQGRGEKLFF.

The chain couples TRBV7-9 to TRBJ1-1; 11 nucleotides align to TRBD1. The germline V gene encodes CDR1 SEHNR and CDR2 FQNEAQ (reference sequence). The CDR3 sequence is 15 residues long. Trimming at V came to 4 bases and at J to 3 bases, leaving 4 bases not matched to a gene. CDR3 nucleotides: TGTGCCAGCAGCTCCCCGGGACAGGGGGACACTGAAGCTTTCTTT. It is translated as CASSSPGQGDTEAFF.

The V gene is TRBV6-6, the J gene TRBJ2-5, with 10 bases matching TRBD1. The DNA end lines up better with TRBJ2-7; the J call may be wrong. The CDR3 runs to 14 residues. Per the germline V gene, CDR1 is MNHNY and CDR2 is SVGAGI (reference sequence). CDR3 sequence reads: CASRLGQGIYEQYF. CDR3 nucleotide sequence: TGTGCCAGCAGGCTGGGACAGGGGATCTACGAGCAGTACTTC.

This chain joins TRBV7-9 and TRBJ1-4, with D maybe TRBD1 (5 bases). The V gene lost 5 bases and the J gene lost 5 bases, with 12 bases spanning the gap. Germline loops: CDR1 SEHNR, CDR2 FQNEAQ (reference sequence). This CDR3 has 14 residues. The CDR3, as DNA: TGTGCCAGCAGCCCCACAGGAGACAATGAAAAACTGTTTTTT. It encodes CASSPTGDNEKLFF.

The chain carries TRBV30 and TRBJ2-5; D gene unclear. CDR3 size: 14 residues. The germline V and J ends were trimmed by 2 bases and 4 bases, with 14 bases remaining between them. Germline CDR1 reads GTSNPN; CDR2 reads SVGIG (reference sequence). CDR3 bases: TGTGCCTGGAGTCCGCGTACCCTGAGAGAGACCCAGTACTTC. Translating it yields CAWSPRTLRETQYF.

The rearrangement uses TRBV9 and TRBJ2-1; TRBD2 aligns across 9 bases. The CDR3 spans 18 residues. V shed 0 bases and J 5 bases; nucleotides not matched to a gene: 12. Per the germline V gene, CDR1 is SGDLS and CDR2 is YYNGEE. CDR3 sequence: CASSVVGGRAVGDNEQFF. The CDR3 nucleotides are TGTGCCAGCAGCGTAGTGGGCGGGAGGGCCGTTGGGGACAATGAGCAGTTCTTC.

V gene TRBV11-2 combines with J gene TRBJ2-1; D perhaps matches TRBD1 (6 bases). V lost 1 base and J lost 0, with 10 bases in between. The CDR3 has 16 residues. Germline loops: CDR1 SGHAT, CDR2 FQNNGV. This CDR3 is CASSLVGQISYNEQFF. CDR3 in DNA: TGTGCCAGCAGCTTAGTCGGACAGATCTCCTACAATGAGCAGTTCTTC.

CDR3 sequence (DNA): TGTGCCAGCAGCGTAGGGACAGGGCCTCTGGAGCAGTACTTC. It translates to CASSVGTGPLEQYF. The chain couples TRBV9 to TRBJ2-7; TRBD1 matches at 8 bases. Looked up from germline, CDR1 is SGDLS and CDR2 is YYNGEE. With 0 bases clipped from V and 7 bases from J, the junction kept 6 bases outside the gene matches. CDR3 length: 14 amino acids.

The chain couples TRBV28 to TRBJ1-2; D not resolved. V was cut by 8 bases and J by 8 bases, with 9 bases left in between. This CDR3 is 10 amino acids long. CDR1 and CDR2 from the germline V gene are MDHEN and SYDVKM. The DNA of the CDR3 is TGTGCCAGCGGACCGGGGGGCTACACCTTC. Its protein is CASGPGGYTF.

V and J are TRBV5-1 and TRBJ2-1, with TRBD2 identical over 12 bases. The CDR3 is 18 residues long. In germline, CDR1 is SGHRS, CDR2 YFSETQ. With V trimmed by 0 bases and J by 4 bases, 8 bases remained unmatched. CDR3 in amino acids: CASSLGLLAGGGYNEQFF. CDR3 DNA sequence: TGCGCCAGCAGCTTGGGTCTACTAGCGGGAGGTGGTTACAATGAGCAGTTCTTC.

This chain connects TRBV27 to TRBJ1-5; D is unclear. This CDR3 region has 13 residues. Germline V CDR1 and CDR2: MNHEY, SMNVEV (reference sequence). Trimming removed 5 bases at V and 5 bases at J, with 10 bases between. The CDR3 nucleotides are TGTGCCAGCAGTCGAATAGAAGATCAGCCCCAGCATTTT. It yields the protein CASSRIEDQPQHF.

The chain is built from TRBV6-6 and TRBJ2-2; possible D gene TRBD1, 5 bases. This CDR3 is 13 amino acids long. The ends were cut back, 7 bases at V and 1 base at J, with 7 bases in the middle. CDR1 and CDR2 (germline): MNHNY, SVGAGI (reference sequence). The CDR3 nucleotides read TGTGCCAGCATCCAGGGGAACACCGGGGAGCTGTTTTTT. It specifies CASIQGNTGELFF.

The genes are TRBV5-4 and TRBJ2-7; TRBD1 matches at 9 bases. There are 14 residues in the CDR3. With 3 bases clipped from V and 6 bases from J, the junction kept 7 bases outside the gene matches. Germline V CDR1 and CDR2: SGHNT, YYREEE (reference sequence). The CDR3 DNA reads TGTGCCAGCAGCTCGGACAGGGGCTGGGGCGAGCAGTACTTC. It yields the protein CASSSDRGWGEQYF. Full variable domain (outside the CDR3, taken from reference TRBV5-4 and TRBJ2-7): ETGVTQSPTHLIKTRGQQVTLRCSSQSGHNTVSWYQQALGQGPQFIFQYYREEENGRGNFPPRFSGLQFPNYSSELNVNALELDDSALYLCASSSDRGWGEQYFGPGTRLTVT.

V usage is TRBV2 and J usage is TRBJ2-1; 9 positions match TRBD2. The J segment lost 6 bases and the V segment lost 0 bases, leaving 3 bases of the junction unmatched. CDR3 size: 15 residues. From germline, CDR1 is SNHLY and CDR2 FYNNEI. For the CDR3, the DNA is TGTGCCAGCAGTGAAGCGGGCGGGAGGGTCAATGAGCAGTTCTTC. It is translated as CASSEAGGRVNEQFF.

The chain has TRBV6-1 and TRBJ1-1, with unresolved D. Germline-derived CDR1 and CDR2 are MNHNS and SASEGT. The germline V and J ends were trimmed by 0 bases and 3 bases, with 5 bases remaining between them. The CDR3 has 13 amino acids. CDR3 protein: CASSEAFDTEAFF. The CDR3 DNA is TGTGCCAGCAGTGAAGCCTTTGACACTGAAGCTTTCTTT.

This sequence joins TRBV29-1 and TRBJ2-7; the match to TRBD1 covers 9 bases. The CDR3 runs to 15 residues. Germline assignment: CDR1 SQVTM and CDR2 ANQGSEA. With 4 bases clipped from V and 2 bases from J, the junction kept 9 bases outside the gene matches. CDR3 coding DNA: TGCAGCGTTGCAAAAAGGGACAGGGTTACCTACGAGCAGTACTTC. It yields the protein CSVAKRDRVTYEQYF.

The chain uses TRBV19 and TRBJ2-1; no clear D gene. The length of the CDR3 is 14 residues. CDR1 and CDR2 from the germline V gene are LNHDA and SQIVND (reference sequence). V dropped 1 base and J dropped 3 bases, with 7 bases sitting between them. The CDR3 DNA sequence: TGTGCCAGTAGTATAGCGGCGGTCTACAATGAGCAGTTCTTC. Its translation: CASSIAAVYNEQFF.

The chain combines TRBV28 with TRBJ2-7; D is unresolved. Germline V gene sequence: CDR1 MDHEN, CDR2 SYDVKM. There are 13 residues in the CDR3. V shed 5 bases and J shed 2 bases, with 10 bases lying between them. The DNA for the CDR3 is TGTGCCAGCAGTGGGCGATTGACCTACGAGCAGTACTTC. Amino acid sequence: CASSGRLTYEQYF.

The J gene is TRBJ2-5, the V gene TRBV15; tentative D call: TRBD2 (6 bases). The V end was cut by 0 bases, the J end by 0 bases, with 14 bases between. This CDR3 is built from 17 residues. Germline V CDR1 and CDR2: LNHNV, YYDKDF (reference sequence). CDR3 sequence (DNA): TGTGCCACCAGCAGAGAGTCGGGACTCACGTACCAAGAGACCCAGTACTTC. It yields the protein CATSRESGLTYQETQYF.

This chain links TRBV27 with TRBJ2-1; TRBD2 aligns across 7 bases. The CDR3 runs 15 residues. V dropped 5 bases and J dropped 4; count of bases not matched to a gene: 8. The germline gives CDR1 MNHEY, CDR2 SMNVEV (reference sequence). The CDR3 sequence: CASSLSREGYNEQFF. The CDR3 DNA is TGTGCCAGCAGTCTTTCGAGGGAGGGGTACAATGAGCAGTTCTTC.

This clone was detected only once. The CDR3 is CASSQDPSAGESDEQYF. Written as DNA, the CDR3 is TGTGCCAGCAGCCAAGATCCTTCGGCGGGAGAAAGTGACGAGCAGTACTTC. The chain combines TRBV4-2 with TRBJ2-7; 7 positions agree with TRBD2. The germline CDR1 and CDR2 sequences are LGHNA and YNFKEQ. Germline trimming cut 0 bases from V and 5 bases from J; bases unmatched to any gene: 13. The CDR3 loop spans 17 amino acids.

The chain joins TRBV5-5 to TRBJ2-7; TRBD1 might be the D (5 bases). V lost 4 bases and J lost 3, with 8 bases in between. The germline V gene has CDR1 SGHKS and CDR2 YYEKEE (reference sequence). The CDR3 spans 12 residues. The DNA for the CDR3 is TGTGCCAGCAGCGCGACAGACTACGAGCAGTACTTC. This gives the protein CASSATDYEQYF.